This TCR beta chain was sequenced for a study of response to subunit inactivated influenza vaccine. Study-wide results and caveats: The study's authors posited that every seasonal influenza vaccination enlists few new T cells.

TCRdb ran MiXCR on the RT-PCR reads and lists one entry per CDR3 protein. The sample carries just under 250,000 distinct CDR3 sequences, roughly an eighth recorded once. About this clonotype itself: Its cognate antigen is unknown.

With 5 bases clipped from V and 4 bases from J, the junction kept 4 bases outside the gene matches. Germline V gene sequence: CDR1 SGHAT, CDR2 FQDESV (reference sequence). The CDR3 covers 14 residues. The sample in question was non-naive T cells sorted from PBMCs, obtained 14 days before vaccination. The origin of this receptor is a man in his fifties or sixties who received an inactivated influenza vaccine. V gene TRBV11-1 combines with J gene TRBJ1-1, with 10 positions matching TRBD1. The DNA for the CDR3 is TGTGCCAGCAGCAAAGGGACAGGGGCCACTGAAGCTTTCTTT. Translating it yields CASSKGTGATEAFF.